The 27 T cell receptor beta chains listed next were all sequenced from one sample in a study of blood T cell repertoires in COVID-19. The assay was immunoSEQ multiplex PCR, and TCRdb's table has in-frame clones only and misses some. The sample contains approximately 210,000 clones, 70% to 90% of which appear only once. The sequenced sample was peripheral blood. All receptors derive from a man aged 18 to 29 with active or convalescent COVID-19.

The J gene is TRBJ1-4, the V gene TRBV4-2; 9 nucleotides agree with TRBD1. The V segment lost 1 base and the J segment 8 bases; nucleotides outside the gene matches: 8. The CDR3 is 16 amino acids. CDR1 LGHNA and CDR2 YNFKEQ come from the germline V gene. CDR3 bases: TGTGCCAGCAGCCAAGCGCCGGGACAGGGTGCGGAAAAACTGTTTTTT. Its protein is CASSQAPGQGAEKLFF.

V gene TRBV4-3 combines with J gene TRBJ2-5, with 10 bases identical to TRBD1. Unmatched junction bases numbered 8, after V lost 0 bases and J lost 7 bases. Per the germline V gene, CDR1 is LGHNA and CDR2 is YSLEER. This CDR3 spans 16 amino acids. The CDR3 coding sequence is TGCGCCAGCAGCCAAGAGCTCGGACAGGGGGGAGTGACCCAGTACTTC. It is translated as CASSQELGQGGVTQYF.

The V gene is TRBV5-1, the J gene TRBJ2-7, with unresolved D. Germline CDR1 is SGHRS and CDR2 is YFSETQ. This CDR3 comprises 13 residues. The ends were cut back, 0 bases at V and 9 bases at J, with 13 bases in the middle. DNA for the CDR3: TGCGCCAGCAGCTTGGGGCAGGCTGTCGGGCAGTACTTC. Protein product: CASSLGQAVGQYF.

The CDR3 spells CASSRDLSSYEQYF. CDR3 in DNA: TGTGCCAGCAGCCGGGACTTATCCTCCTACGAGCAGTACTTC. This rearrangement joins TRBV6-2 or TRBV6-3 to TRBJ2-7; TRBD2 is a possible D gene (6 bases). Trimming left V 6 bases short and J 0 bases short, with 12 bases between. The CDR3 contains 14 residues. Germline V CDR1 and CDR2: MNHEY, SVGEGT.

The V gene is TRBV19, the J gene TRBJ1-5; D ambiguous. Trimming stripped 10 bases from V and 3 bases from J, with 16 bases between. The CDR3 is made up of 14 amino acids. The germline gives CDR1 LNHDA, CDR2 SQIVND (reference sequence). The CDR3 sequence: CATTSSGLNQPQHF. The DNA for the CDR3 is TGTGCCACCACCTCGTCGGGTCTCAATCAGCCCCAGCATTTT.

The chain employs TRBV25-1 and TRBJ1-6, with D perhaps matching TRBD1 (5 bases). Germline CDR1 MGHDK, CDR2 SYGVNS. This CDR3 is built from 15 residues. The V end was cut by 4 bases, the J end by 7 bases, with 14 bases between. Here the CDR3 DNA reads TGTGCCAGCAGTGTAAGGGTGACAGAGAATTCACCCCTCCACTTT. Protein: CASSVRVTENSPLHF.

The V gene is TRBV28, the J gene TRBJ1-2; 8 bases line up with TRBD1. Per the germline V gene, CDR1 is MDHEN and CDR2 is SYDVKM. V was clipped by 3 bases and J by 2 bases; unmatched bases: 8. The CDR3 sequence is 16 residues long. CDR3 in amino acids: CASSLIGQGSNYGYTF. The DNA for the CDR3 is TGTGCCAGCAGTTTGATCGGACAGGGCTCCAACTATGGCTACACCTTC.

The rearrangement joins TRBV7-3 to TRBJ2-1; 9 nucleotides match TRBD2. Germline assignment: CDR1 SGHTA and CDR2 FQGTGA. This CDR3 has 23 residues. Unmatched junction bases numbered 29, after V lost 1 base and J lost 7 bases. CDR3 amino acids: CASSLRTPRGGRAGHIYENEQFF. The CDR3 DNA reads TGTGCCAGCAGCTTAAGAACCCCCCGGGGCGGGAGGGCCGGACATATTTATGAAAATGAGCAGTTCTTC.

The chain is built from TRBV7-9 and TRBJ1-3; the D is unclear. The germline V gene encodes CDR1 SEHNR and CDR2 FQNEAQ (reference sequence). The CDR3 runs to 14 residues. Trimming took off 8 bases at V and 7 bases at J, with 18 bases between the two ends. The CDR3, as DNA: TGTGCCAGCTCCCTTAGCGGAGGGTCCAACACCATATATTTT. Its translation: CASSLSGGSNTIYF. Full variable domain (rest looked up from reference TRBV7-9 and TRBJ1-3): DTGVSQNPRHKITKRGQNVTFRCDPISEHNRLYWYRQTLGQGPEFLTYFQNEAQLEKSRLLSDRFSAERPKGSFSTLEIQRTEQGDSAMYLCASSLSGGSNTIYFGEGSWLTVV.

Details on this clone: Other DNA sequences of this sample code for an identical CDR3. The V call is TRBV3-1 (or the pseudogene TRBV3-2), the J call TRBJ2-7; the D gene is possibly TRBD2 (6 bases). CDR1 is LGHDT and CDR2 is YNNKEL in the germline V gene (reference sequence). Deletions cut 1 base from V and 0 bases from J, with 10 bases between. The CDR3 consists of 15 residues. The CDR3 DNA reads as TGTGCCAGCAGCCAAGGCCTAGCGAGCTCCTACGAGCAGTACTTC. Its translation: CASSQGLASSYEQYF.

J is TRBJ2-1 and V is TRBV19; TRBD1 aligns across 9 bases. This CDR3 is 13 amino acids long. Germline CDR1 is LNHDA and CDR2 is SQIVND (reference sequence). With V trimmed by 8 bases and J by 6 bases, 5 bases remained unmatched. The CDR3 coding sequence is TGTGCCAGTGGAGGGACAGGGCTCAATGAGCAGTTCTTC. It codes for CASGGTGLNEQFF.

This chain links TRBV11-2 with TRBJ2-1, with 8 bases matching TRBD2. Trimming took 5 bases from V and 4 from J; bases not matched to a gene: 16. Germline-derived CDR1 and CDR2 are SGHAT and FQNNGV. The CDR3 runs to 18 residues. CDR3 residues: CASSLSGRGLSTYNEQFF. CDR3 coding DNA: TGTGCCAGCAGCCTCTCCGGGAGGGGCCTTTCTACTTACAATGAGCAGTTCTTC. The variable domain in full, completed from reference TRBV11-2 and TRBJ2-1, reads EAGVAQSPRYKIIEKRQSVAFWCNPISGHATLYWYQQILGQGPKLLIQFQNNGVVDDSQLPKDRFSAERLKGVDSTLKIQPAKLEDSAVYLCASSLSGRGLSTYNEQFFGPGTRLTVL.

The chain recombines TRBV27 with TRBJ2-5; D may be TRBD1 (5 bases). V shed 3 bases and J shed 7 bases, with 12 bases lying between them. The CDR3 is 13 residues long. Per germline, CDR1 MNHEY and CDR2 SMNVEV (reference sequence). The CDR3 bases are TGTGCCAGCAGTTTGACGACTCAGGGGACCCAGTACTTC. It specifies CASSLTTQGTQYF.

The rearrangement uses TRBV6-1 and TRBJ1-2; D is unclear. Germline-derived CDR1 and CDR2 are MNHNS and SASEGT. V shed 2 bases and J shed 2 bases, with 6 bases lying between them. The CDR3 is 13 amino acids. The CDR3 DNA sequence: TGTGCCAGCAGTGAATCAGAAAACTATGGCTACACCTTC. This sequence encodes CASSESENYGYTF.

The chain couples TRBV3-1 (or the pseudogene TRBV3-2) to TRBJ2-4, with 7 bases aligning to TRBD1. This CDR3 has 13 residues. J was trimmed by 5 bases and V by 3 bases; bases with no gene match: 1. Germline V gene sequence: CDR1 LGHDT, CDR2 YNNKEL (reference sequence). CDR3: CASSQGTENIQYF. In DNA form, the CDR3 reads TGTGCCAGCAGCCAGGGGACAGAAAACATTCAGTACTTC.

The chain carries TRBV6-2 or TRBV6-3 and TRBJ1-1, with TRBD1 identical over 10 bases. The germline V gene has CDR1 MNHEY and CDR2 SVGEGT. The CDR3 totals 15 residues. V lost 4 bases to trimming and J lost 1 base; unmatched junction nucleotides: 3. In nucleotides, the CDR3 is TGTGCCAGCAGTTGGGGACAGGGGCCGAACACTGAAGCTTTCTTT. This translates into CASSWGQGPNTEAFF.

This clone was recorded only once. J is TRBJ2-1 and V is TRBV29-1; the match to TRBD2 covers 10 bases. CDR3 length: 15 residues. Germline CDR1 reads SQVTM; CDR2 reads ANQGSEA. V gave up 4 bases and J gave up 8 bases; unmatched junction bases: 11. The CDR3 is CSVVSGRALVHEQFF. The CDR3 nucleotides are TGCAGCGTTGTGAGCGGGAGGGCCCTAGTACATGAGCAGTTCTTC.

CDR3 residues: CASSWGGKRAGELFF. CDR3 nucleotides: TGTGCCAGCAGTTGGGGGGGCAAAAGAGCCGGGGAGCTGTTTTTT. The chain carries TRBV28 and TRBJ2-2; TRBD2 is a possible D gene (7 bases). The CDR3 totals 15 residues. V lost 4 bases and J lost 6, with 15 bases in between. Germline assignment: CDR1 MDHEN and CDR2 SYDVKM.

This clone was detected only a few times. V is TRBV9 and J is TRBJ2-5; TRBD2 aligns across 7 bases. The CDR3 sequence is 13 residues long. Germline CDR1 and CDR2: SGDLS and YYNGEE. Trimming cost V 3 bases and J 9 bases; bases outside gene matches: 8. The DNA of the CDR3 is TGTGCCAGCAGCGGGCTAGCGGAGGGGCCCCAGTACTTC. This gives the protein CASSGLAEGPQYF.

This rearrangement joins TRBV7-3 to TRBJ2-3; D is unclear. Trimming removed 5 bases at V and 5 bases at J, with 8 bases between. The length of the CDR3 is 12 residues. Per the germline V gene, CDR1 is SGHTA and CDR2 is FQGTGA. The CDR3 protein is CASSPNGDTQYF. The DNA of the CDR3 is TGTGCCAGCAGCCCGAACGGAGATACGCAGTATTTT.

This chain uses TRBV5-1 with TRBJ2-5, with 12 bases aligning to TRBD2. Trimming removed 4 bases from V and 4 bases from J; junction bases left unmatched: 8. CDR3 length equals 16 residues. The germline V gene encodes CDR1 SGHRS and CDR2 YFSETQ. The CDR3 loop reads CASSPGLAGRGETQYF. DNA for the CDR3: TGCGCCAGCAGCCCCGGACTAGCGGGGAGGGGAGAGACCCAGTACTTC.

The chain recombines TRBV5-6 with TRBJ1-1; D call uncertain. V was pared by 2 bases and J by 0 bases, with 8 bases between. The germline V gene has CDR1 SGHDT and CDR2 YYEEEE. The CDR3 length is 14 residues. CDR3 amino acids: CASSFGGMNTEAFF. The CDR3, as DNA: TGTGCCAGCAGCTTTGGCGGGATGAACACTGAAGCTTTCTTT.

This rearrangement joins TRBV5-1 to TRBJ1-6; D may be TRBD1 (5 bases). The CDR3 runs to 18 residues. CDR1 SGHRS and CDR2 YFSETQ come from the germline V gene. The ends were cut back, 0 bases at V and 0 bases at J, with 13 bases in the middle. CDR3 amino acids: CASSLAGLSSSYNSPLHF. CDR3 in DNA: TGCGCCAGCAGCTTGGCGGGACTGTCGAGCTCCTATAATTCACCCCTCCACTTT.

The chain has TRBV28 and TRBJ1-2, with a possible D match to TRBD1 (6 bases). Trimming took 2 bases from V and 3 from J, leaving 16 bases between them. This CDR3 contains 16 residues. The V gene's germline CDR1 is MDHEN and CDR2 SYDVKM. The CDR3 bases are TGTGCCAGCAGTTTACGCACGGGGGGCAGGGACTATGGCTACACCTTC. Protein: CASSLRTGGRDYGYTF.

This sequence joins TRBV18 and TRBJ2-7; 13 bases match TRBD2. This CDR3 has 15 residues. Germline-derived CDR1 and CDR2 are KGHSH and LQKENI. Unmatched junction bases numbered 6, after V lost 5 bases and J lost 5 bases. CDR3 sequence (DNA): TGTGCCAGCTCAGCCGGACTAGCGGGAGTACACGAGCAGTACTTC. As protein: CASSAGLAGVHEQYF.

The genes are TRBV6-5 and TRBJ1-1; weak D call: TRBD1 (6 bases). Germline V CDR1 and CDR2: MNHEY, SVGAGI. Trimming cost V 4 bases and J 8 bases, with 17 bases left between them. This CDR3 comprises 14 residues. The DNA of the CDR3 is TGTGCCAGCAGTTGGAGACAGGACGGTACGGAAGCTTTCTTT. The encoded protein is CASSWRQDGTEAFF.

This clone was detected once. DNA of the CDR3: TGTGCCAGCAGTTTAGAGATGGACAGGCTCAATGAGCAGTTCTTC. Residues: CASSLEMDRLNEQFF. This chain links TRBV5-6 with TRBJ2-1; 7 bases match TRBD1. The CDR3 runs 15 residues. Germline CDR1 SGHDT, CDR2 YYEEEE. Trimming removed 5 bases from V and 6 bases from J; junction bases left unmatched: 11.